This TCR beta chain was sequenced during a study of blood T cell repertoires in COVID-19. Only in-frame clones appear in the TCRdb table, and some are missing; sequencing was by immunoSEQ multiplex PCR. The data show about 250,000 clones, over 75% seen once. V dropped 6 bases and J dropped 2 bases, with 16 bases sitting between them. Germline V gene lookup returns CDR1 SNHLY and CDR2 FYNNEI. The CDR3 sequence is 15 residues long. The source is a human donor with COVID-19, enrolled during active disease. The donor label of this sample is uncertain. Specimen: peripheral blood. The chain couples TRBV2 to TRBJ1-2, with D possibly TRBD1 on 6 matching bases. The CDR3 DNA reads TGTGCCAGCAGCCAAGGGGGGGCGCAGAACTATGGCTACACCTTC. This encodes CASSQGGAQNYGYTF.